Listed below are T cell receptor beta chains from one sample, sequenced in a study of spatial heterogeneity in lung cancer. TCRdb fed the 5' RACE reads into MiXCR, producing one record per CDR3 protein. The sample has 30,000 to 45,000 distinct CDR3 sequences, 6.5% to 9% seen once. Sequencing was performed on PBMCs, taken at surgery. All receptors come from a female donor with early-stage non-small cell lung cancer. Both conserved end residues are part of each CDR3. The D gene is left open where the match is weak. A clone size is listed for some rows: how often the clone was seen (once, few, many), or a class if it is expanded.

CDR3 protein: CASSLGTGMYGYTF
CDR3 DNA: TGCGCCAGCAGCCTGGGGACAGGGATGTATGGCTACACCTTC
J gene: TRBJ1-2
CDR3 length: 14
clone size: -
V gene: TRBV5-1
D gene: TRBD1

CDR3 protein: CASSLGLNQPQHF
CDR3 DNA: TGCGCCAGCAGCTTGGGGCTCAATCAGCCCCAGCATTTT
J gene: TRBJ1-5
CDR3 length: 13
clone size: many
V gene: TRBV5-1
D gene: -

CDR3 protein: CASSTGQVEETQYF
CDR3 DNA: TGTGCCAGCAGCACGGGACAGGTTGAAGAGACCCAGTACTTC
J gene: TRBJ2-5
CDR3 length: 14
clone size: few
V gene: TRBV7-9
D gene: TRBD1

CDR3 protein: CASSQVSAGQDAFF
CDR3 DNA: TGTGCCAGCAGCCAGGTCTCGGCAGGGCAAGATGCTTTCTTT
J gene: TRBJ1-1
CDR3 length: 14
clone size: few
V gene: TRBV3-1
D gene: -

CDR3 protein: CASRFDQSSYNEQFF
CDR3 DNA: TGTGCCAGCAGATTCGACCAGAGCTCCTACAATGAGCAGTTCTTC
J gene: TRBJ2-1
CDR3 length: 15
clone size: many
V gene: TRBV5-4
D gene: -

CDR3 protein: CASSVQAGDTGELFF
CDR3 DNA: TGTGCCAGCAGCGTACAGGCGGGAGACACCGGGGAGCTGTTTTTT
J gene: TRBJ2-2
CDR3 length: 15
clone size: -
V gene: TRBV9
D gene: TRBD2

CDR3 protein: CASSPGQGGYEKLFF
CDR3 DNA: TGTGCCAGCAGCCCCGGACAGGGAGGATACGAAAAACTGTTTTTT
J gene: TRBJ1-4
CDR3 length: 15
clone size: few
V gene: TRBV12-3/TRBV12-4
D gene: TRBD1

CDR3 protein: CASTHVAGVYEQYF
CDR3 DNA: TGTGCCAGCACCCACGTTGCTGGGGTCTACGAGCAGTACTTC
J gene: TRBJ2-7
CDR3 length: 14
clone size: many
V gene: TRBV6-2/TRBV6-3
D gene: -

CDR3 protein: CASSQVEMGTGELFF
CDR3 DNA: TGTGCCAGCAGCCAAGTTGAAATGGGAACCGGGGAGCTGTTTTTT
J gene: TRBJ2-2
CDR3 length: 15
clone size: few
V gene: TRBV3-1
D gene: -

CDR3 protein: CASSQAGFGSF
CDR3 DNA: TGTGCCAGCAGCCAAGCCGGTTTTGGTTCCTTC
J gene: TRBJ1-2
CDR3 length: 11
clone size: many
V gene: TRBV3-1
D gene: -

CDR3 protein: CASSVGTTGNTIYF
CDR3 DNA: TGTGCCAGCAGCGTAGGCACAACCGGAAACACCATATATTTT
J gene: TRBJ1-3
CDR3 length: 14
clone size: many
V gene: TRBV9
D gene: -

CDR3 protein: CASSSSGALGTQYF
CDR3 DNA: TGTGCCTCCTCATCCTCCGGGGCCCTAGGGACCCAGTACTTC
J gene: TRBJ2-5
CDR3 length: 14
clone size: -
V gene: TRBV30
D gene: -

CDR3 protein: CASSLPGAGTGELFF
CDR3 DNA: TGTGCCAGCAGCTTGCCTGGGGCCGGCACCGGGGAGCTGTTTTTT
J gene: TRBJ2-2
CDR3 length: 15
clone size: -
V gene: TRBV5-5
D gene: -

CDR3 protein: CASSVGTPPEAFF
CDR3 DNA: TGTGCCAGCAGCGTAGGGACACCACCTGAAGCTTTCTTT
J gene: TRBJ1-1
CDR3 length: 13
clone size: few
V gene: TRBV2
D gene: -

CDR3 protein: CASSQQGRATEAFF
CDR3 DNA: TGTGCCAGCAGCCAACAGGGTAGAGCCACTGAAGCTTTCTTT
J gene: TRBJ1-1
CDR3 length: 14
clone size: many
V gene: TRBV14
D gene: -

CDR3 protein: CASSLGTGLEQYF
CDR3 DNA: TGTGCCAGCAGTTTAGGGACAGGGTTGGAGCAGTACTTC
J gene: TRBJ2-7
CDR3 length: 13
clone size: few
V gene: TRBV28
D gene: TRBD1

CDR3 protein: CASSQDWSGVLIQYF
CDR3 DNA: TGTGCCAGCAGCCAAGATTGGTCAGGGGTCCTCATTCAGTACTTC
J gene: TRBJ2-4
CDR3 length: 15
clone size: few
V gene: TRBV3-1
D gene: -

CDR3 protein: CASSPGQGVVAFF
CDR3 DNA: TGTGCCAGCAGCCCCGGACAGGGGGTTGTAGCTTTCTTT
J gene: TRBJ1-1
CDR3 length: 13
clone size: many
V gene: TRBV7-9
D gene: TRBD1

CDR3 protein: CASSSTGTGVDTQYF
CDR3 DNA: TGTGCCAGCAGCTCGACCGGGACAGGGGTAGATACGCAGTATTTT
J gene: TRBJ2-3
CDR3 length: 15
clone size: many
V gene: TRBV7-3
D gene: TRBD1

CDR3 protein: CASSLESGVRTEAFF
CDR3 DNA: TGCGCCAGCAGCTTGGAGTCAGGGGTGAGGACTGAAGCTTTCTTT
J gene: TRBJ1-1
CDR3 length: 15
clone size: many
V gene: TRBV5-1
D gene: -

CDR3 protein: CASSQGQAADTQYF
CDR3 DNA: TGCGCCAGCAGCCAGGGACAGGCGGCAGATACGCAGTATTTT
J gene: TRBJ2-3
CDR3 length: 14
clone size: -
V gene: TRBV5-1
D gene: TRBD1

CDR3 protein: CASSSTGGWDEQYF
CDR3 DNA: TGTGCCAGCAGCTCTACAGGGGGATGGGACGAGCAGTACTTC
J gene: TRBJ2-7
CDR3 length: 14
clone size: many
V gene: TRBV7-9
D gene: TRBD1

CDR3 protein: CASSGTIINQPQHF
CDR3 DNA: TGTGCCAGCAGTGGGACGATTATCAATCAGCCCCAGCATTTT
J gene: TRBJ1-5
CDR3 length: 14
clone size: few
V gene: TRBV2
D gene: -

CDR3 protein: CASRGLSTDTQYF
CDR3 DNA: TGTGCCAGCCGGGGACTTTCCACAGATACGCAGTATTTT
J gene: TRBJ2-3
CDR3 length: 13
clone size: -
V gene: TRBV2
D gene: -

CDR3 protein: CAWRRAAGELFF
CDR3 DNA: TGTGCCTGGAGGCGGGCAGCCGGGGAGCTGTTTTTT
J gene: TRBJ2-2
CDR3 length: 12
clone size: many
V gene: TRBV30
D gene: -

CDR3 protein: CSARDSGRARDTQYF
CDR3 DNA: TGCAGTGCTAGAGATAGCGGGAGGGCCAGAGATACGCAGTATTTT
J gene: TRBJ2-3
CDR3 length: 15
clone size: many
V gene: TRBV20-1
D gene: TRBD2

CDR3 protein: CAIRKTGELFF
CDR3 DNA: TGTGCCATCAGGAAAACCGGGGAGCTGTTTTTT
J gene: TRBJ2-2
CDR3 length: 11
clone size: many
V gene: TRBV10-3
D gene: -

CDR3 protein: CSAGDSRTDTQYF
CDR3 DNA: TGCAGTGCTGGGGACTCCCGCACAGATACGCAGTATTTT
J gene: TRBJ2-3
CDR3 length: 13
clone size: few
V gene: TRBV20-1
D gene: -

CDR3 protein: CASSDRFSADTQYF
CDR3 DNA: TGTGCCAGTAGTGACAGGTTTTCAGCAGATACGCAGTATTTT
J gene: TRBJ2-3
CDR3 length: 14
clone size: many
V gene: TRBV19
D gene: -

CDR3 protein: CASSSKGQINEKLFF
CDR3 DNA: TGTGCCAGTAGTTCTAAGGGACAGATTAATGAAAAACTGTTTTTT
J gene: TRBJ1-4
CDR3 length: 15
clone size: many
V gene: TRBV19
D gene: TRBD1

CDR3 protein: CASGKAGLTTGGELFF
CDR3 DNA: TGCGCCAGCGGCAAGGCGGGCCTTACGACGGGCGGGGAGCTGTTTTTT
J gene: TRBJ2-2
CDR3 length: 16
clone size: -
V gene: TRBV4-1
D gene: -

CDR3 protein: CASSRKSVHTQYF
CDR3 DNA: TGTGCCAGCAGTCGTAAGAGCGTTCATACGCAGTATTTT
J gene: TRBJ2-3
CDR3 length: 13
clone size: many
V gene: TRBV12-3/TRBV12-4
D gene: -

CDR3 protein: CSAAHGDWITNEKLFF
CDR3 DNA: TGCAGCGCTGCCCATGGGGATTGGATAACTAATGAAAAACTGTTTTTT
J gene: TRBJ1-4
CDR3 length: 16
clone size: many
V gene: TRBV20-1
D gene: -

CDR3 protein: CSARGVSSGDDYEQYF
CDR3 DNA: TGCAGTGCTAGAGGCGTGTCGAGCGGAGACGACTACGAGCAGTACTTC
J gene: TRBJ2-7
CDR3 length: 16
clone size: -
V gene: TRBV20-1
D gene: -

CDR3 protein: CASSFGQFSGNTIYF
CDR3 DNA: TGTGCCAGCAGTTTTGGGCAATTCTCTGGAAACACCATATATTTT
J gene: TRBJ1-3
CDR3 length: 15
clone size: few
V gene: TRBV28
D gene: -

CDR3 protein: CSARDPISGRYNEQFF
CDR3 DNA: TGCAGTGCTAGAGACCCAATTAGCGGGCGGTACAATGAGCAGTTCTTC
J gene: TRBJ2-1
CDR3 length: 16
clone size: many
V gene: TRBV20-1
D gene: TRBD2

CDR3 protein: CASNDARPHRNQPQHF
CDR3 DNA: TGTGCCAGCAACGACGCCAGACCCCACCGCAATCAGCCCCAGCATTTT
J gene: TRBJ1-5
CDR3 length: 16
clone size: -
V gene: TRBV6-2/TRBV6-3
D gene: -

CDR3 protein: CSSPPGLDNSPLHF
CDR3 DNA: TGCAGTTCTCCCCCCGGGCTTGATAATTCACCCCTCCACTTT
J gene: TRBJ1-6
CDR3 length: 14
clone size: few
V gene: TRBV20-1
D gene: -

CDR3 protein: CASSLSLAGHQETQYF
CDR3 DNA: TGTGCCAGCAGTTTATCACTAGCGGGCCACCAAGAGACCCAGTACTTC
J gene: TRBJ2-5
CDR3 length: 16
clone size: -
V gene: TRBV27
D gene: TRBD2

CDR3 protein: CSVGTITGELFF
CDR3 DNA: TGCAGCGTGGGGACCATCACCGGGGAGCTGTTTTTT
J gene: TRBJ2-2
CDR3 length: 12
clone size: many
V gene: TRBV29-1
D gene: -

CDR3 protein: CASSSRGNRAFF
CDR3 DNA: TGCGCCAGCAGCTCCCGGGGGAATCGAGCTTTCTTT
J gene: TRBJ1-1
CDR3 length: 12
clone size: few
V gene: TRBV5-1
D gene: -

CDR3 protein: CASSLSGSSYNEQFF
CDR3 DNA: TGCGCCAGCAGCCTTAGCGGGAGCTCCTACAATGAGCAGTTCTTC
J gene: TRBJ2-1
CDR3 length: 15
clone size: -
V gene: TRBV5-1
D gene: TRBD2

CDR3 protein: CASSPRGESDTQYF
CDR3 DNA: TGTGCCAGCAGCCCAAGAGGGGAGTCAGATACGCAGTATTTT
J gene: TRBJ2-3
CDR3 length: 14
clone size: -
V gene: TRBV7-3
D gene: -

CDR3 protein: CASSSMGGLRETQYF
CDR3 DNA: TGTGCCAGCAGTTCAATGGGCGGACTAAGAGAGACCCAGTACTTC
J gene: TRBJ2-5
CDR3 length: 15
clone size: many
V gene: TRBV27
D gene: -

CDR3 protein: CASSDQGANYEQYF
CDR3 DNA: TGTGCCAGCAGTGATCAGGGGGCTAACTACGAGCAGTACTTC
J gene: TRBJ2-7
CDR3 length: 14
clone size: many
V gene: TRBV2
D gene: TRBD1

CDR3 protein: CASSFDSYYGYTF
CDR3 DNA: TGTGCCAGCAGCTTCGACAGCTACTATGGCTACACCTTC
J gene: TRBJ1-2
CDR3 length: 13
clone size: many
V gene: TRBV5-5
D gene: -

CDR3 protein: CASSSTDEQYF
CDR3 DNA: TGTGCCAGCAGTTCTACAGATGAGCAGTACTTC
J gene: TRBJ2-7
CDR3 length: 11
clone size: many
V gene: TRBV12-3/TRBV12-4
D gene: -

CDR3 protein: CASSPDPFQQFF
CDR3 DNA: TGTGCCAGCTCACCGGACCCGTTCCAGCAGTTCTTC
J gene: TRBJ2-1
CDR3 length: 12
clone size: many
V gene: TRBV18
D gene: -

CDR3 protein: CAISESGDTDTQYF
CDR3 DNA: TGTGCCATCAGTGAGTCTGGGGACACAGATACGCAGTATTTT
J gene: TRBJ2-3
CDR3 length: 14
clone size: many
V gene: TRBV10-3
D gene: -

CDR3 protein: CASSFLPRFVSYEQYF
CDR3 DNA: TGTGCCAGCAGCTTCTTACCTCGGTTCGTCTCCTACGAGCAGTACTTC
J gene: TRBJ2-7
CDR3 length: 16
clone size: many
V gene: TRBV7-8
D gene: -